One sample yielded the 13 T cell receptor beta chains listed below, sequenced in a study of blood T cell repertoires in COVID-19. The data were produced by immunoSEQ multiplex PCR, yet TCRdb's version contains in-frame clones alone and is incomplete. The sample includes more than 85,000 clones, around 85% seen only once; the top ten take 9.5% to 15%. Sequencing input: peripheral blood. The origin of the receptors is a human donor in a cohort sampled during active COVID-19.

The genes are TRBV6-6 and TRBJ2-6, with D hard to call. CDR3 length: 15 residues. With 6 bases removed from V and 1 base from J, the gap between germline ends came to 10 bases. Germline V gene lookup returns CDR1 MNHNY and CDR2 SVGAGI (reference sequence). The chain's CDR3 is CASSYSGSGANVLTF. The CDR3 coding sequence is TGTGCCAGCAGCTATTCTGGTTCTGGGGCCAACGTCCTGACTTTC.

The chain has TRBV9 and TRBJ2-1; no firm D call. The germline V gene encodes CDR1 SGDLS and CDR2 YYNGEE. Trimming cost V 0 bases and J 10 bases, with 14 bases left between them. The CDR3 spans 14 residues. In nucleotides, the CDR3 is TGTGCCAGCAGCGTAGAACTCCAACGTTCCGAGCAGTTCTTC. It translates to CASSVELQRSEQFF. Variable domain in full (rest from reference TRBV9 and TRBJ2-1): DSGVTQTPKHLITATGQRVTLRCSPRSGDLSVYWYQQSLDQGLQFLIQYYNGEERAKGNILERFSAQQFPDLHSELNLSSLELGDSALYFCASSVELQRSEQFFGPGTRLTVL.

The V gene is TRBV12-5, the J gene TRBJ2-3, with 9 nucleotides matching TRBD2. The junction had 4 bases not matched to a gene; V was cut back by 0 bases and J by 3 bases. This CDR3 is built from 16 residues. Looked up from germline, CDR1 is LGHNT and CDR2 is FRNRAP. This chain's CDR3 is CASGLVSGRGTDTQYF. The DNA for the CDR3 is TGTGCTAGTGGTTTGGTTAGCGGGAGAGGGACAGATACGCAGTATTTT.

This chain joins TRBV12-3 or TRBV12-4 and TRBJ2-7; no firm D call. With 3 bases removed from V and 4 bases from J, the gap between germline ends came to 4 bases. CDR3 size: 11 residues. The CDR3 coding sequence is TGTGCCAGCAGTTTTACTTACGAGCAGTACTTC. It translates to CASSFTYEQYF.

The rearrangement links TRBV30 to TRBJ2-6, with 9 bases identical to TRBD2. Germline V CDR1 and CDR2: GTSNPN, SVGIG (reference sequence). The V gene end was trimmed by 7 bases and the J gene end by 0 bases; junction bases not matched to a gene: 13. There are 18 residues in the CDR3. The DNA of the CDR3 is TGTGCCTTTTCCCTCCCGACTAGCGGTGACTCTGGGGCCAACGTCCTGACTTTC. It specifies CAFSLPTSGDSGANVLTF.

The V gene is TRBV19, the J gene TRBJ2-1; D unclear. Germline V CDR1 and CDR2: LNHDA, SQIVND (reference sequence). Trimming took off 2 bases at V and 0 bases at J, with 5 bases between the two ends. The CDR3 loop spans 14 amino acids. The CDR3 sequence: CASSIISSYNEQFF. Here the CDR3 DNA reads TGTGCCAGTAGTATAATATCCTCCTACAATGAGCAGTTCTTC.

The chain links TRBV5-5 to TRBJ2-7; possibly TRBD1 for D (5 bases). V was pared by 2 bases and J by 5 bases, with 11 bases between. The length of the CDR3 is 13 residues. From germline, CDR1 is SGHKS and CDR2 YYEKEE (reference sequence). CDR3 DNA sequence: TGTGCCAGCAGCTTTCCAGGGAAGGACGAGCAGTACTTC. It translates to CASSFPGKDEQYF.

This sequence joins TRBV30 and TRBJ1-2; TRBD1 might be the D (5 bases). V was cut by 5 bases and J by 1 base, with 11 bases left in between. Germline V gene data show CDR1 as GTSNPN and CDR2 as SVGIG (reference sequence). The CDR3 totals 13 residues. CDR3 nucleotides: TGTGCCTGGTCCGCGGGGGGTAACTATGGCTACACCTTC. It encodes CAWSAGGNYGYTF.

V and J are TRBV7-2 and TRBJ2-4, with D possibly being TRBD1 (5 bases). CDR1 is SGHTA, CDR2 FQGNSA, per germline. Trimming removed 5 bases from V and 3 bases from J, with 14 bases in between. The CDR3 has 15 amino acids. The CDR3, as DNA: TGTGCCAGCAGCCTGGAAGGGGCAGGCAAAAACATTCAGTACTTC. Translation gives CASSLEGAGKNIQYF. Together with reference TRBV7-2 and TRBJ2-4, the CDR3 gives the full variable domain: GAGVSQSPSNKVTEKGKDVELRCDPISGHTALYWYRQSLGQGLEFLIYFQGNSAPDKSGLPSDRFSAERTGGSVSTLTIQRTQQEDSAVYLCASSLEGAGKNIQYFGAGTRLSVL.

The J gene is TRBJ1-1, the V gene TRBV7-8; possible D gene TRBD1, 6 bases. Trimming took off 5 bases at V and 0 bases at J, with 19 bases between the two ends. The CDR3 extends over 17 amino acids. Per germline, CDR1 SGHVS and CDR2 FQNEAQ. The CDR3 protein is CASSPHRTGSMNTEAFF. The DNA of the CDR3 is TGTGCCAGCAGCCCGCATAGAACAGGGTCAATGAACACTGAAGCTTTCTTT.

This rearrangement joins TRBV14 to TRBJ2-7; D uncertain. V gave up 1 base and J gave up 5 bases, with 3 bases separating them. The CDR3 has 11 amino acids. Germline loops: CDR1 SGHDN, CDR2 FVKESK. CDR3 nucleotide sequence: TGTGCCAGCAGCCAAGGGCACGAGCAGTACTTC. This encodes CASSQGHEQYF. The entire variable domain, with the rest obtained from reference TRBV14 and TRBJ2-7, is as follows: EAGVTQFPSHSVIEKGQTVTLRCDPISGHDNLYWYRRVMGKEIKFLLHFVKESKQDESGMPNNRFLAERTGGTYSTLKVQPAELEDSGVYFCASSQGHEQYFGPGTRLTVT.

The CDR3 protein is CASRLAGGYTGELFF. CDR3 DNA: TGTGCCAGCAGACTAGCGGGAGGATACACCGGGGAGCTGTTTTTT. The chain uses TRBV7-8 and TRBJ2-2, with 12 bases aligning to TRBD2. The junction had 2 bases not matched to a gene; V was cut back by 6 bases and J by 3 bases. Germline CDR1 is SGHVS and CDR2 is FQNEAQ. The CDR3 length is 15 residues.

The chain uses TRBV20-1 and TRBJ1-2; 7 bases map to TRBD1. Germline V gene sequence: CDR1 DFQATT, CDR2 SNEGSKA (reference sequence). The CDR3 extends over 11 amino acids. V dropped 4 bases and J dropped 6; count of bases not matched to a gene: 2. The CDR3, as DNA: TGCAGTGCTAAGGACAGGAATGGCTACACCTTC. Residues: CSAKDRNGYTF.